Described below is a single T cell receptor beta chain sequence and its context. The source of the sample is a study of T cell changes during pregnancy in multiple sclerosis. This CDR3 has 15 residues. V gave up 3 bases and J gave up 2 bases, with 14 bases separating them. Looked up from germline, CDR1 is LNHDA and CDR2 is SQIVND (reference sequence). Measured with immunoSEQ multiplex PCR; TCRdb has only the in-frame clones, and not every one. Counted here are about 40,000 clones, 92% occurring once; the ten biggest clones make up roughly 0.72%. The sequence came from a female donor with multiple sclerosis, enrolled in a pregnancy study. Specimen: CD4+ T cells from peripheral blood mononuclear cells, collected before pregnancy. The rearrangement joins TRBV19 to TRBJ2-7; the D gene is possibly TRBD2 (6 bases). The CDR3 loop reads CASSIVADYTYEQYF. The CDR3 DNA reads TGTGCCAGTAGTATCGTGGCGGACTACACCTACGAGCAGTACTTC. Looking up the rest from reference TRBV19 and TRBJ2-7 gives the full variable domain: DGGITQSPKYLFRKEGQNVTLSCEQNLNHDAMYWYRQDPGQGLRLIYYSQIVNDFQKGDIAEGYSVSREKKESFPLTVTSAQKNPTAFYLCASSIVADYTYEQYFGPGTRLTVT.